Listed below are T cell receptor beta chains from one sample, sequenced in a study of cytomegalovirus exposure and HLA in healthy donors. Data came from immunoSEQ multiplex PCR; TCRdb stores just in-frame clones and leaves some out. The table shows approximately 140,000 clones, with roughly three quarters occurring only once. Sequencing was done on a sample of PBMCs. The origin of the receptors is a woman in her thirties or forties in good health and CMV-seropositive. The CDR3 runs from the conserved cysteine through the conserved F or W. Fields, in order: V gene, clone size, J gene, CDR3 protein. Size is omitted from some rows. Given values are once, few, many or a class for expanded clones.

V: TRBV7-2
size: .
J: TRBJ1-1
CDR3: CASSLGGVGGTEAFF

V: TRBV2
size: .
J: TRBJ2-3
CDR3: CASSGSGTNTDTQYF

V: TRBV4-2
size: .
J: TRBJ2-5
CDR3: CASSQDAITSFAQETQYF

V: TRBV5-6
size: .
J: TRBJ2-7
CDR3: CASSLGSFEQYF

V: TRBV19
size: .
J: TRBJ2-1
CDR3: CASSKRTSGGGSSYNEQFF

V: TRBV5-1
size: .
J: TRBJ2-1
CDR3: CASSLNGDYNEQFF

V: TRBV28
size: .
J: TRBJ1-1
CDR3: CASSLPGQGKIRSTEAFF

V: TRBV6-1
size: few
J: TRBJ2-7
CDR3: CASSRTRFHEQYF

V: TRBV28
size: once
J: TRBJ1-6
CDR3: CASSVLYGASNSPLHF

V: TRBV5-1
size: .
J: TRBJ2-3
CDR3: CASSLVPADTQYF

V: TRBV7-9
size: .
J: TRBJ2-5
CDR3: CASTQGLPEETQYF

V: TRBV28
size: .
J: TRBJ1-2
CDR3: CASNHPRGPSYGYTF

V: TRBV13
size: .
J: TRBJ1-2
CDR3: CASMRQGDGYTF

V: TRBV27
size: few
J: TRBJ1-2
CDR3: CASSYGPNYGYTF

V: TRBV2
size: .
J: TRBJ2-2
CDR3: CASSASSGGADGELFF

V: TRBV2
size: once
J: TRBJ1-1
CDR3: CASSESTWDLITKRDTEAFF

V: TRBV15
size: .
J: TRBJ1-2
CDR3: CATSTWTESNYGYTF

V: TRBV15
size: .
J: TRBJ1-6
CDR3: CATSGGGGRNSPLHF

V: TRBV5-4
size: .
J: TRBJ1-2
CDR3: CASSWDRRSYGYTF

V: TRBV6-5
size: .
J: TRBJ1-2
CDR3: CASSYRGKSYGYTF

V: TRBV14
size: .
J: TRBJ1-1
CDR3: CASSQAAGSTKAFF

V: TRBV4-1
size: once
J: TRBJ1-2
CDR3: CASSQLQGSNYGYTF

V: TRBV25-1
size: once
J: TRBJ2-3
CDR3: CASGPTTTGRTDTQYF

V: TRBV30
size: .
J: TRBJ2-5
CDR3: CAWSPLPDTVGTQYF

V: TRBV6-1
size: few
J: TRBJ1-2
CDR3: CASSVSRDVDYTF

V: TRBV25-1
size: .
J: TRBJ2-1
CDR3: CASSDRLSSSEQFF

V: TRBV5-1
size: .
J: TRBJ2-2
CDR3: CASSPSGGAEYTGELFF

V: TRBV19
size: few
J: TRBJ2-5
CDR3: CASSITPGKQETQYF

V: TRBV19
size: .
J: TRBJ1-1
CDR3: CASSTVFTGTGMRTEAFF

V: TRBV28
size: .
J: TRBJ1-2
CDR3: CASKGTSYNYGYTF

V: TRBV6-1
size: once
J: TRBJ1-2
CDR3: CASSQQESYGYTF

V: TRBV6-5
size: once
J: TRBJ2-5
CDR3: CASGAGGGQETQYF

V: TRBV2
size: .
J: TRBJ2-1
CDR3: CASSGSSGGLNEQFF

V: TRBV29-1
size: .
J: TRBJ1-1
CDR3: CSVSGTAGTEVFF

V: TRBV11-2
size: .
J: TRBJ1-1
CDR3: CASSQQGSNTEAFF

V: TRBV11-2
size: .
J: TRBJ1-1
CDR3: CASSFFQGLDTEAFF

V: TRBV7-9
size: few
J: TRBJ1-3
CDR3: CASSATGSSGNTIYF

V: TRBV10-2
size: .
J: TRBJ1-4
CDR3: CASRQGAHEKLFF

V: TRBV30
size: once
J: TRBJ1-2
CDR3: CAWKGQGTLNYGYTF

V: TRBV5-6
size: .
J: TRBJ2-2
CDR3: CASSVPESAELFF

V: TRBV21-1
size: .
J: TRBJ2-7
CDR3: CASSKAGQAHEQYF

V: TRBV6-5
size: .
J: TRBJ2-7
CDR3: CASSYREGFYEQYF

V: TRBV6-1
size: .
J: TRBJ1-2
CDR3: CASNTGKANYGYTF

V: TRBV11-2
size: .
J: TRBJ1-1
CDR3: CASSLGDRSRPFGF

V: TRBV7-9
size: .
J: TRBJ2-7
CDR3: CSSSSVGSKKTYEQYF

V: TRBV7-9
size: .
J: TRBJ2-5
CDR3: CASSLAMGTGTYQETQYF

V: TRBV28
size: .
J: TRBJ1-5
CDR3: CASRIQGIGQPQHF

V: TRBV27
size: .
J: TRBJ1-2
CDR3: CASSFGAGKNGYTF

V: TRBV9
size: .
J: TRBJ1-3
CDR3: CASSVGSSGNTIYF

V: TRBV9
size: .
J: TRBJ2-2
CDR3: CASSVDATPGSTGELFF

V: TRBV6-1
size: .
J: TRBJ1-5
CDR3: CASSPGQGADQPQHF

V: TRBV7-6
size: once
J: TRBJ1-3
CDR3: CASSATGGFGNTIYF

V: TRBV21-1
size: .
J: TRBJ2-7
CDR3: CASSRDNPTYEQYF

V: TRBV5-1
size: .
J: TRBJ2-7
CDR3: CASSRDRGSYEQYF

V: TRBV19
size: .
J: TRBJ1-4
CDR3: CASRDRAGEKLFF

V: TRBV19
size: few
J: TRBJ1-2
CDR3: CASSIDRGSLKGYTF

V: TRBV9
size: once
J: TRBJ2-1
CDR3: CASSVGTRGPMNEQFF

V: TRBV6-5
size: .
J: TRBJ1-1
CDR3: CASRAGEEVSTEAFF